Listed below are T cell receptor beta chains from one sample, sequenced in a study of cytomegalovirus exposure and HLA in healthy donors. This table comes from immunoSEQ multiplex PCR, and its TCRdb copy is limited to in-frame clones, with some not included. The sample holds roughly 100,000 clones, 76% seen once. Sequences were obtained from PBMCs. The receptors derive from a man aged 35 to 55 in good health and CMV-seronegative. Both conserved end residues are part of each CDR3. D genes are given only for firm matches. Only some rows state a clone size, as once, few, many or a class for expanded clones.

d_call	j_call	clone_size	v_call	cdr3_aa	cdr3_nt
TRBD1	TRBJ1-1	.	TRBV5-1	CASSSGTGGFAEAFF	TGCGCCAGCAGCTCGGGGACAGGGGGTTTCGCTGAAGCTTTCTTT
.	TRBJ1-5	few	TRBV5-3	CARSFQGFYSNQPQHF	TGTGCCAGAAGCTTCCAGGGGTTCTATAGCAATCAGCCCCAGCATTTT
.	TRBJ2-3	.	TRBV5-5	CASSGGTAERTDTQYF	TGTGCCAGCAGCGGCGGGACAGCAGAACGCACAGATACGCAGTATTTT
TRBD1	TRBJ2-3	.	TRBV7-3	CASSLGQGDIDTQYF	TGTGCCAGCAGCTTGGGACAGGGGGATATAGATACGCAGTATTTT
.	TRBJ2-1	many	TRBV4-3	CASSPRRWWREYNEQFF	TGCGCCAGCAGCCCGAGAAGATGGTGGAGGGAATACAATGAGCAGTTCTTC
TRBD1	TRBJ2-3	.	TRBV5-1	CASSIGQGADTQYF	TGCGCCAGCAGCATCGGACAGGGGGCAGATACGCAGTATTTT
.	TRBJ2-5	.	TRBV6-5	CASSIGGQETQYF	TGTGCCAGCAGTATCGGGGGTCAAGAGACCCAGTACTTC
.	TRBJ1-1	.	TRBV6-6	CASSYSTPGAEAFF	TGTGCCAGCAGTTACTCGACCCCCGGGGCTGAAGCTTTCTTT
.	TRBJ2-2	.	TRBV18	CASSPVGRENTGELFF	TGTGCCAGCTCACCAGTGGGGAGAGAGAACACCGGGGAGCTGTTTTTT
TRBD2	TRBJ2-7	.	TRBV16	CASSSLAGGLSYEQYF	TGTGCCAGCAGCTCTCTAGCGGGGGGACTCTCCTACGAGCAGTACTTC
TRBD1	TRBJ2-2	few	TRBV6-6	CASSQGQAFTGELFF	TGTGCCAGCAGCCAGGGACAGGCGTTTACCGGGGAGCTGTTTTTT
.	TRBJ2-7	.	TRBV6-6	CASSSTPVAAGYEQYF	TGTGCCAGCAGTTCTACCCCGGTAGCGGCCGGATACGAGCAGTACTTC
.	TRBJ1-4	.	TRBV5-1	CASSLGHPATNEKLFF	TGCGCCAGCAGCTTGGGACATCCTGCAACTAATGAAAAACTGTTTTTT
.	TRBJ1-6	.	TRBV27	CASSFFGSAVLHF	TGTGCCAGCAGTTTTTTCGGCAGCGCGGTCCTCCACTTT
TRBD1	TRBJ2-7	once	TRBV5-8	CASRKGQTYEQYF	TGTGCCAGCCGGAAGGGACAGACCTACGAGCAGTACTTC
.	TRBJ1-1	.	TRBV28	CASSLGRGLMNTEAFF	TGTGCCAGCAGTTTAGGCAGGGGTTTAATGAACACTGAAGCTTTCTTT
TRBD1	TRBJ1-4	.	TRBV6-1	CASSEGGQGFEKLFF	TGTGCCAGCAGTGAAGGGGGACAGGGTTTTGAAAAACTGTTTTTT
.	TRBJ2-2	.	TRBV7-2	CASSLVLRDTGELFF	TGTGCCAGCAGCTTAGTCCTCCGGGACACCGGGGAGCTGTTTTTT
.	TRBJ2-1	.	TRBV5-5	CASSLGQSYNEQFF	TGTGCCAGCAGCTTGGGACAGTCCTACAATGAGCAGTTCTTC
TRBD2	TRBJ2-1	.	TRBV7-9	CASSRGLAGSYNEQFF	TGTGCCAGCAGCCGCGGACTAGCGGGGAGCTACAATGAGCAGTTCTTC
.	TRBJ2-5	.	TRBV6-5	CASSPQERGETQYF	TGTGCCAGCAGCCCTCAGGAACGAGGGGAGACCCAGTACTTC
TRBD1	TRBJ1-2	.	TRBV18	CASSPSGTGVNYGYTF	TGTGCCAGCTCACCATCCGGGACAGGGGTTAACTATGGCTACACCTTC
.	TRBJ1-5	.	TRBV29-1	CSARHGSNQPQHF	TGCAGCGCCCGACACGGAAGCAATCAGCCCCAGCATTTT
TRBD2	TRBJ2-2	.	TRBV7-3	CASSFFGGAVGGELFF	TGTGCCAGCAGCTTCTTCGGGGGGGCCGTAGGCGGGGAGCTGTTTTTT
TRBD2	TRBJ2-1	.	TRBV19	CASSSTSGGDSYNEQFF	TGTGCCAGTAGTTCGACTAGCGGGGGAGACTCCTACAATGAGCAGTTCTTC
TRBD2	TRBJ2-3	once	TRBV7-2	CASSSRGLAGRTDTQYF	TGTGCCAGCAGCTCACGCGGGCTAGCGGGGCGCACAGATACGCAGTATTTT